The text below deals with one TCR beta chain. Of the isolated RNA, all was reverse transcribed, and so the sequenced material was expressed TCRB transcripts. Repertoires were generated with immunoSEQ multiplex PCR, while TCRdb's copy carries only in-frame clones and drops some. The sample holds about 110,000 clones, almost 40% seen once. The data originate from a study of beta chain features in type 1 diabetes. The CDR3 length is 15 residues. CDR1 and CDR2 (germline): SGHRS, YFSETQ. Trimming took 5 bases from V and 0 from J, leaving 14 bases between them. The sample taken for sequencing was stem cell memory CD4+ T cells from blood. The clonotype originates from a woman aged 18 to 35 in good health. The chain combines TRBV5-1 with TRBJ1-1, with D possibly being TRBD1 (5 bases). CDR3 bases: TGCGCCAGCAGGGGACGGACTATCATGAACACTGAAGCTTTCTTT. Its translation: CASRGRTIMNTEAFF.